This TCR beta chain was sequenced during a study of blood T cell repertoires in COVID-19. Assay used: immunoSEQ multiplex PCR; TCRdb lists only in-frame clones, some missing. The table lists approximately 490,000 clones, about 85% of them singletons. This TCR derives from a woman younger than 35 who had recovered from COVID-19. The source material was PBMCs or T cells enriched from blood (not recorded which).

The CDR3 nucleotides are TGCGCCAGCAGAACATCCGGGACAGTTACCTACGAGCAGTACTTC. This encodes CASRTSGTVTYEQYF. This sequence joins TRBV5-1 and TRBJ2-7, with 7 nucleotides matching TRBD1. The CDR3 runs 15 residues. Germline values: CDR1 SGHRS, CDR2 YFSETQ. J gave up 2 bases and V 5 bases, and 10 bases lay outside the gene matches.